These 23 T cell receptor beta chains were sequenced from one sample in a study of cytomegalovirus exposure and HLA in healthy donors. The study ran its PCR with 60 Vbeta and 13 Jbeta primers. Sequenced by immunoSEQ multiplex PCR; TCRdb stores in-frame clones only, minus some. Among some 61,000 clones listed, 80% to 90% were seen once. Input material: PBMCs. These TCRs come from a human donor in good health.

The chain links TRBV19 to TRBJ1-2, with 10 positions matching TRBD1. V dropped 9 bases and J dropped 8; count of bases not matched to a gene: 15. The CDR3 runs 15 residues. CDR1 LNHDA and CDR2 SQIVND come from the germline V gene (reference sequence). CDR3 bases: TGTGCCAGCCTTTCCTCCGACAGGGGGCTTTGGGGCTACACCTTC. Translated, it gives CASLSSDRGLWGYTF.

This clone appeared once. The junction departs from germline at one end; a sequencing error may be responsible. The CDR3 spells CASSLASQGVSGYPF. The DNA for the CDR3 is TGCGCCAGCAGCTTGGCGTCTCAGGGGGTTAGTGGCTACCCCTTC. This chain joins TRBV5-1 and TRBJ1-2, with 7 positions matching TRBD1. The CDR3 is made up of 15 amino acids. CDR1 and CDR2 from the germline V gene are SGHRS and YFSETQ.

The V call is TRBV5-1, the J call TRBJ1-5; D perhaps matches TRBD1 (5 bases). The length of the CDR3 is 14 residues. V lost 4 bases and J lost 4, with 12 bases in between. Germline CDR1 reads SGHRS; CDR2 reads YFSETQ. The CDR3 coding sequence is TGCGCCAGCAGCGTGGGACTTCAAAATCAGCCCCAGCATTTT. This codes for CASSVGLQNQPQHF.

This clone showed up just a few times. This chain joins TRBV19 and TRBJ2-5; D might be TRBD1 (6 bases). The CDR3 runs to 13 residues. V lost 8 bases and J 0 bases, leaving 10 bases between the germline ends. CDR1 is LNHDA and CDR2 is SQIVND in the germline V gene (reference sequence). The CDR3 nucleotides are TGTGCCAGTTCGACAGGCAACCAAGAGACCCAGTACTTC. It translates to CASSTGNQETQYF.

The chain has TRBV7-2 and TRBJ2-3, with D tentatively TRBD1 (5 bases). Germline V gene data show CDR1 as SGHTA and CDR2 as FQGNSA. Trimming cost V 5 bases and J 6 bases, with 18 bases left between them. CDR3 size: 15 residues. As DNA, the CDR3 is TGTGCCAGCAGCCTGGACGCAGGGTCATGGGATACGCAGTATTTT. This sequence encodes CASSLDAGSWDTQYF.

This clone was detected only once. The chain links TRBV7-9 to TRBJ1-5; 7 positions agree with TRBD1. This CDR3 is built from 13 residues. V lost 5 bases and J lost 7; bases outside the gene matches: 5. Germline V gives CDR1 SEHNR, CDR2 FQNEAQ (reference sequence). CDR3 in amino acids: CASSQDRLQPQHF. CDR3 bases: TGTGCCAGCAGCCAGGACAGGCTCCAGCCCCAGCATTTT.

The gene calls are TRBV6-5 and TRBJ2-6; D remains ambiguous. Germline V CDR1 and CDR2: MNHEY, SVGAGI. Trimming took 6 bases from V and 0 from J, leaving 9 bases between them. The CDR3 runs 15 residues. CDR3 DNA sequence: TGTGCCAGCAGGTCGTATTACTCTGGGGCCAACGTCCTGACTTTC. Protein product: CASRSYYSGANVLTF.

This chain links TRBV2 with TRBJ2-3; TRBD1 is a possible D gene (6 bases). V lost 5 bases to trimming and J lost 3 bases, with 9 bases between them. In germline, CDR1 is SNHLY, CDR2 FYNNEI. CDR3 length equals 13 residues. CDR3 nucleotide sequence: TGTGCCAGCAGTTACAGGGTGACAGATACGCAGTATTTT. Its protein is CASSYRVTDTQYF.

The gene calls are TRBV5-4 and TRBJ2-7; possibly TRBD2 for D (6 bases). Trimming removed 4 bases at V and 2 bases at J, with 13 bases between. The germline gives CDR1 SGHNT, CDR2 YYREEE (reference sequence). This CDR3 region has 14 residues. CDR3 coding DNA: TGTGCCAGCAGCGCTGGAGGGAGGCCCTACGAGCAGTACTTC. Its translation: CASSAGGRPYEQYF.

This clone appeared once. The chain combines TRBV5-1 with TRBJ2-3, with 7 bases identical to TRBD2. This CDR3 contains 17 residues. V gave up 4 bases and J gave up 3 bases; unmatched junction bases: 14. CDR1 and CDR2 (germline): SGHRS, YFSETQ. CDR3 DNA sequence: TGCGCCAGCAGCCGGGACGGGAGGAGTTACATTACAGATACGCAGTATTTT. This sequence encodes CASSRDGRSYITDTQYF.

This clone came up a few times. V gene TRBV10-3 combines with J gene TRBJ1-1; no reliable D call. The CDR3 is 17 residues long. The ends were cut back, 4 bases at V and 5 bases at J, with 23 bases in the middle. Germline assignment: CDR1 ENHRY and CDR2 SYGVKD. CDR3 sequence: CAISVGSGARARTEAFF. The CDR3 DNA follows: TGTGCCATCAGTGTAGGTTCGGGAGCAAGGGCGAGGACTGAAGCTTTCTTT.

This clone appeared a few times. V usage is TRBV15 and J usage is TRBJ1-1; perhaps TRBD1 as D (6 bases). This CDR3 is built from 14 residues. Trimming pared 0 bases from V and 11 bases from J, leaving 16 bases between. Per the germline V gene, CDR1 is LNHNV and CDR2 is YYDKDF (reference sequence). The CDR3 region is CATSRDSNRVLAFF. CDR3 sequence (DNA): TGTGCCACCAGCAGAGATTCTAACAGGGTCCTCGCTTTCTTT.

The chain is built from TRBV29-1 and TRBJ2-5; D not resolved. Germline V gene sequence: CDR1 SQVTM, CDR2 ANQGSEA. This CDR3 comprises 14 residues. V was shortened by 0 bases and J by 4 bases, with 12 bases between the two germline ends. DNA of the CDR3: TGCAGCGTTGAAGACATGAGTTCTCGAGAGACCCAGTACTTC. It codes for CSVEDMSSRETQYF. The full variable domain, its missing parts supplied by reference TRBV29-1 and TRBJ2-5, is SAVISQKPSRDICQRGTSLTIQCQVDSQVTMMFWYRQQPGQSLTLIATANQGSEATYESGFVIDKFPISRPNLTFSTLTVSNMSPEDSSIYLCSVEDMSSRETQYFGPGTRLLVL.

The chain employs TRBV5-6 and TRBJ2-1; 12 bases line up with TRBD1. V was clipped by 3 bases and J by 6 bases; unmatched bases: 4. Germline V CDR1 and CDR2: SGHDT, YYEEEE. CDR3 length equals 15 residues. CDR3 sequence (DNA): TGTGCCAGCAGCTGGGGACAGGGGGCGCGCAATGAGCAGTTCTTC. Translating gives CASSWGQGARNEQFF.

The genes are TRBV4-3 and TRBJ1-1; tentative D call: TRBD1 (5 bases). The V end was cut by 1 base, the J end by 8 bases, with 11 bases between. The CDR3 is made up of 13 amino acids. The germline CDR1 and CDR2 sequences are LGHNA and YSLEER. This CDR3 is CASSQVAGREAFF. CDR3 nucleotide sequence: TGCGCCAGCAGCCAAGTTGCGGGGCGGGAAGCTTTCTTT.

The rearrangement uses TRBV19 and TRBJ2-3; TRBD1 might be the D (5 bases). CDR3 size: 14 residues. Germline V gene lookup returns CDR1 LNHDA and CDR2 SQIVND (reference sequence). Trimming removed 7 bases from V and 0 bases from J, with 11 bases in between. The CDR3 DNA sequence: TGTGCCAGTAAGACAGAATCTAGCACAGATACGCAGTATTTT. This translates into CASKTESSTDTQYF.

This clone occurred once. This chain uses TRBV7-8 with TRBJ2-5; weak D call: TRBD2 (6 bases). Germline loops: CDR1 SGHVS, CDR2 FQNEAQ. Trimming shortened V by 5 bases and J by 4 bases, and 20 bases separated the two germline ends. This CDR3 contains 16 residues. Here the CDR3 reads CASSKQGGRYGETQYF. CDR3 coding DNA: TGTGCCAGCAGCAAACAAGGAGGGAGGTACGGAGAGACCCAGTACTTC.

This clone was recorded once. The rearrangement uses TRBV18 and TRBJ2-6; no reliable D call. The V gene's germline CDR1 is KGHSH and CDR2 LQKENI. V was trimmed by 4 bases and J by 3 bases, leaving 10 bases between them. The CDR3 runs to 15 residues. CDR3 sequence: CASSRSQHGANVLTF. The CDR3 nucleotides are TGTGCCAGCTCACGATCACAGCATGGGGCCAACGTCCTGACTTTC.

In this sample, this clone turned up a few times. This chain connects TRBV5-6 to TRBJ1-1, with D unresolved. Trimming took off 0 bases at V and 0 bases at J, with 9 bases between the two ends. CDR1 is SGHDT, CDR2 YYEEEE, per germline. The CDR3 consists of 15 residues. The CDR3 coding sequence is TGTGCCAGCAGCTTGGCGATGTACATGAACACTGAAGCTTTCTTT. Amino acids: CASSLAMYMNTEAFF.

This clone was seen only once. CDR3 DNA sequence: TGTGCCAGCAGCTTAGAGGTGAGCACTGAAGCTTTCTTT. Translated, it gives CASSLEVSTEAFF. The chain couples TRBV11-3 to TRBJ1-1; no definite D call. This CDR3 has 13 residues. Trimming removed 0 bases from V and 4 bases from J, with 6 bases in between. The germline V gene has CDR1 SGHNT and CDR2 YENEEA.

The chain joins TRBV7-5 to TRBJ2-7; the D call TRBD1 from the table was never checked on the DNA. TRBV7-5 is listed as a pseudogene. The CDR3 is 14 residues long. This CDR3 reads CARSGRDRANEQYF. DNA of the CDR3: TGTGCCAGAAGCGGCCGGGACAGGGCTAACGAGCAGTACTTC.

This clone occurred once. The V gene is TRBV4-2, the J gene TRBJ1-4; D not resolved. This CDR3 contains 15 residues. Trimming took off 0 bases at V and 2 bases at J, with 7 bases between the two ends. Germline V gene data show CDR1 as LGHNA and CDR2 as YNFKEQ. DNA of the CDR3: TGTGCCAGCAGCCAAGAAGGCAGGACTAATGAAAAACTGTTTTTT. Its protein product is CASSQEGRTNEKLFF.

The V gene is TRBV4-3, the J gene TRBJ2-2; unclear D gene. This CDR3 contains 16 residues. Deletions cut 0 bases from V and 5 bases from J, with 13 bases between. The V gene's germline CDR1 is LGHNA and CDR2 YSLEER. CDR3 residues: CASSQDSPPRTGELFF. For the CDR3, the DNA is TGCGCCAGCAGCCAAGACAGCCCCCCGAGGACCGGGGAGCTGTTTTTT.